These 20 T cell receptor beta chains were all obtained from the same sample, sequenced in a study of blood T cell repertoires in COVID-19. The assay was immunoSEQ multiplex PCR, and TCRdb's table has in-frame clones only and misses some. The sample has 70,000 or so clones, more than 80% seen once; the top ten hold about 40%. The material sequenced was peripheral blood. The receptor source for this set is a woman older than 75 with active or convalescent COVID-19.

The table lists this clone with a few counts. The CDR3 loop is CASSLAGDLAFF. The CDR3 DNA follows: TGTGCCAGCAGTTTGGCGGGGGATTTGGCTTTCTTT. The V and J genes are TRBV12-3 or TRBV12-4 and TRBJ1-1, with D perhaps matching TRBD1 (5 bases). The CDR3 sequence is 12 residues long. V was pared by 3 bases and J by 11 bases, with 13 bases between.

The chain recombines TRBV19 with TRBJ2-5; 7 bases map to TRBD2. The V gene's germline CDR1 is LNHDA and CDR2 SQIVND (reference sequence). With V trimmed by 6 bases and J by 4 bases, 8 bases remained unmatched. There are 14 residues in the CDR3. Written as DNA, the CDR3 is TGTGCCAGTAGACAAACGGGGGGTAGAGAGACCCAGTACTTC. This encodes CASRQTGGRETQYF.

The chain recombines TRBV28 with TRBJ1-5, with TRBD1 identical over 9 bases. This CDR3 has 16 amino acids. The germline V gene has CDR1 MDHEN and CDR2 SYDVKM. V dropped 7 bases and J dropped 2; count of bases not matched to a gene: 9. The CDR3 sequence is CASNGQGFDGNQPQHF. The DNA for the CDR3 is TGTGCCAGCAACGGACAGGGGTTTGATGGCAATCAGCCCCAGCATTTT.

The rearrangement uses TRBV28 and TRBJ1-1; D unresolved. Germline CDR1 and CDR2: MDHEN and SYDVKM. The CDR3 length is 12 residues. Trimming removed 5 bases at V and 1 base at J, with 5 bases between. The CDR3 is CASSIANTEAFF. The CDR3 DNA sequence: TGTGCCAGCAGTATAGCGAACACTGAAGCTTTCTTT.

CDR3 DNA sequence: TGTGCCAGTAGTATAGTAATGGGAGGGTTGGATCAGCCCCAGCATTTT. Translation gives CASSIVMGGLDQPQHF. The chain combines TRBV19 with TRBJ1-5, with D hard to call. CDR1 LNHDA and CDR2 SQIVND come from the germline V gene (reference sequence). V gave up 1 base and J gave up 5 bases, with 15 bases separating them. The CDR3 is 16 amino acids.

CDR3 DNA sequence: TGTGCCAGCAATTTTAGGGAGGGCACTGAAGCTTTCTTT. Encoded protein: CASNFREGTEAFF. The chain carries TRBV11-1 and TRBJ1-1; the D is unclear. The CDR3 totals 13 residues. Germline V CDR1 and CDR2: SGHAT, FQDESV (reference sequence). V was clipped by 7 bases and J by 4 bases, with 13 bases between them.

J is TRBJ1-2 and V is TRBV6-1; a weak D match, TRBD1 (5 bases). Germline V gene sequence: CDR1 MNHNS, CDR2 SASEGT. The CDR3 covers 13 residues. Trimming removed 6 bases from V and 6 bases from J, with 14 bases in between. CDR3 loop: CASSPDRVHGYTF. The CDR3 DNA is TGTGCCAGCAGCCCCGACAGAGTCCATGGCTACACCTTC.

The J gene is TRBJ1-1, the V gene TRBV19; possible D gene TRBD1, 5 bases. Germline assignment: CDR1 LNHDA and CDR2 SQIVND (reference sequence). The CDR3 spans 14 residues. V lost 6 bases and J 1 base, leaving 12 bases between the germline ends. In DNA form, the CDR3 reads TGTGCCAGTAGGAACTTGGGGGGGAACACTGAAGCTTTCTTT. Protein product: CASRNLGGNTEAFF.

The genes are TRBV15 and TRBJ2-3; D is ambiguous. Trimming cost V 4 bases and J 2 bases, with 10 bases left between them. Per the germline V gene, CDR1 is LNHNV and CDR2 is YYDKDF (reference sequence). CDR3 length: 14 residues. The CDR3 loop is CATSKGAYTDTQYF. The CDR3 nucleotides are TGTGCCACCAGCAAAGGAGCCTACACAGATACGCAGTATTTT.

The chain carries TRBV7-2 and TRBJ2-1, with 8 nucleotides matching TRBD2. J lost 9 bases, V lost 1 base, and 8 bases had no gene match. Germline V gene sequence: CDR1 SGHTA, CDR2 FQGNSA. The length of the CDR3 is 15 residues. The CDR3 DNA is TGTGCCAGCAGCTTAGAGGGACTAGTATCTGGTGAGCAGTTCTTC. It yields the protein CASSLEGLVSGEQFF.

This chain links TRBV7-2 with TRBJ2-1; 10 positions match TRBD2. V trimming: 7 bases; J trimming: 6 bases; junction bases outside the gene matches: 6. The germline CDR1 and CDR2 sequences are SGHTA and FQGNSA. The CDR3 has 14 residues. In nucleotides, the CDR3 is TGTGCCAGCAACCCCAGCGGGGGGGGCAATGAGCAGTTCTTC. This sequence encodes CASNPSGGGNEQFF.

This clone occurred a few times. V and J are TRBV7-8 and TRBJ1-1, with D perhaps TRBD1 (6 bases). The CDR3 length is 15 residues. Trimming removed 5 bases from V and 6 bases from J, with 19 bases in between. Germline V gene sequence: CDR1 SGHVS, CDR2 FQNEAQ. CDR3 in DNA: TGTGCCAGCAGCCTTCCAGGGGTGATGACCCCTGAAGCTTTCTTT. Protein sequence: CASSLPGVMTPEAFF.

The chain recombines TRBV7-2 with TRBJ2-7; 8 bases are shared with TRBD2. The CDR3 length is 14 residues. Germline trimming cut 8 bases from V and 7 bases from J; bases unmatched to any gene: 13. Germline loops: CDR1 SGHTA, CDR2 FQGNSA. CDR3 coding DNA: TGTGCCAGCGTTGCCCGGGGGGGGCCGAGGGAGCAGTACTTC. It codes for CASVARGGPREQYF. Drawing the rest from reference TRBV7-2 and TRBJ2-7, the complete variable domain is GAGVSQSPSNKVTEKGKDVELRCDPISGHTALYWYRQSLGQGLEFLIYFQGNSAPDKSGLPSDRFSAERTGGSVSTLTIQRTQQEDSAVYLCASVARGGPREQYFGPGTRLTVT.

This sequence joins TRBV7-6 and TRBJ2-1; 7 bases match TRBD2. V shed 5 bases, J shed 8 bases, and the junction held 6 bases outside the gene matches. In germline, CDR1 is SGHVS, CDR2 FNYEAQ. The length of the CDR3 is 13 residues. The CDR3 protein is CASSLRAGDEQFF. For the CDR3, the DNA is TGTGCCAGCAGCCTGAGGGCGGGGGATGAGCAGTTCTTC. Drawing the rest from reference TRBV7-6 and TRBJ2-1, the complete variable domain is GAGVSQSPRYKVTKRGQDVALRCDPISGHVSLYWYRQALGQGPEFLTYFNYEAQQDKSGLPNDRFSAERPEGSISTLTIQRTEQRDSAMYRCASSLRAGDEQFFGPGTRLTVL.

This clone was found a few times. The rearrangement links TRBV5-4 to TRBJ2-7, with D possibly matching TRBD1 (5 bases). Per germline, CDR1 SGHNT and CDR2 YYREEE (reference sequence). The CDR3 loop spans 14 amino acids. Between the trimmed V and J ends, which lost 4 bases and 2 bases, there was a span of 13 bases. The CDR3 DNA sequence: TGTGCCAGCAGCCCCAACAGGCGACCCTACGAGCAGTACTTC. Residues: CASSPNRRPYEQYF.

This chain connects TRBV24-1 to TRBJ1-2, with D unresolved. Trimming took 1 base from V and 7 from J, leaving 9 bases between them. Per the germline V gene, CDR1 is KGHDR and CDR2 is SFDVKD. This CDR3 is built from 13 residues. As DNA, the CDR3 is TGTGCCACCAGTGATTTTAGCGGGGTTGGCTACACCTTC. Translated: CATSDFSGVGYTF.

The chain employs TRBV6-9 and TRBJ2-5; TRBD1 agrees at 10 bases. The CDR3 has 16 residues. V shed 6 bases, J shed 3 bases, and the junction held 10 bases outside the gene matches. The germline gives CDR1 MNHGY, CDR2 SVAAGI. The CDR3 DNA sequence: TGTGCCAGCAGACCTGAGGACAGGGGGGTAAAAGAGACCCAGTACTTC. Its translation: CASRPEDRGVKETQYF.

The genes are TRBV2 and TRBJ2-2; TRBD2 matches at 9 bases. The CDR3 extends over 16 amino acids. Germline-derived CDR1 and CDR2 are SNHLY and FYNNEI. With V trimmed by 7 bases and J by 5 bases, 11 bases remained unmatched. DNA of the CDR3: TGTGCCAGCAATAAAGCGGGGGGACCCAGGACCGGGGAGCTGTTTTTT. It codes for CASNKAGGPRTGELFF.

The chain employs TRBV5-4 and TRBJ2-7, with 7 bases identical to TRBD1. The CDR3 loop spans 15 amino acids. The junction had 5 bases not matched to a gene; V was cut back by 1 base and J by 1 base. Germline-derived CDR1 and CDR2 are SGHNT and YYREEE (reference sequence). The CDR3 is CASSLWAGGSYEQYF. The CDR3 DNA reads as TGTGCCAGCAGCTTGTGGGCAGGGGGTTCCTACGAGCAGTACTTC.

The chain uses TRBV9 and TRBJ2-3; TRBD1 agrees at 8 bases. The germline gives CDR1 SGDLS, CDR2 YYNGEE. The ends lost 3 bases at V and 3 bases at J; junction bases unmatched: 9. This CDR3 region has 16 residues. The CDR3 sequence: CASSAQRTGRTDTQYF. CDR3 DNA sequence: TGTGCCAGCAGCGCACAGAGGACAGGGAGGACAGATACGCAGTATTTT.